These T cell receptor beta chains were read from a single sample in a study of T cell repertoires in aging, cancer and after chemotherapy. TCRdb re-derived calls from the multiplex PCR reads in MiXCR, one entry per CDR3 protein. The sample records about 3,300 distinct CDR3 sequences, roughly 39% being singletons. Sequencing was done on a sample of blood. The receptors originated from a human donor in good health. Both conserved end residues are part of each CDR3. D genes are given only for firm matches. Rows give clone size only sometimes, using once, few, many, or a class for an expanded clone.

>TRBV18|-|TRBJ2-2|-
TGTGCCAGCTCACCTTTGGGGACACCGAACACCGGGGAGCTGTTTTTT
CASSPLGTPNTGELFF
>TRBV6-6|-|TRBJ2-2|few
TGTGCCAGCAGTTACACTAGCTGGACCGGGGAGCTGTTTTTT
CASSYTSWTGELFF
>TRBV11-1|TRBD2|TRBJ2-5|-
TGTGCCAGCGGTCAAGCGGGGGGCAGGAGGGAGACCCAGTACTTC
CASGQAGGRRETQYF
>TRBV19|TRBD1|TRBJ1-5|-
TGTGCCAGTAGTAAGGACAGGGGAGGACAGCCCCAGCATTTT
CASSKDRGGQPQHF
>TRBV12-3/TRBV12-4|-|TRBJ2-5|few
TGTGCCAGCAGTCGGGAGGAGACCCAGTACTTC
CASSREETQYF
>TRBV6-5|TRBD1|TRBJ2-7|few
TGTGCCAGCAGTCATCTGACAGGGGGCGACTACGAGCAGTACTTC
CASSHLTGGDYEQYF
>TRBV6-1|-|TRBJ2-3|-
TGTGCCAGCAGTCAACTAGTAGGTACGCAGTATTTT
CASSQLVGTQYF
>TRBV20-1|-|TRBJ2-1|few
TGCAGTGCAAGGCGGGTGTACAATGAGCAGTTCTTC
CSARRVYNEQFF
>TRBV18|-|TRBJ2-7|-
TGTGCCAGCTCACCACCCGGGACCGAAGCCTCCTTTTTC
CASSPPGTEASFF
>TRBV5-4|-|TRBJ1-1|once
TGCGCCAGCAGCTTGATCGGCCGGACCGGCTCGGGCACTGAAGCTTTCTTT
CASSLIGRTGSGTEAFF
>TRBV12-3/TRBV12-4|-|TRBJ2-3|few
TGTGCCAGCAGTTTAGCGGACACCCTGTATTCCACAGATACGCAGTATTTT
CASSLADTLYSTDTQYF
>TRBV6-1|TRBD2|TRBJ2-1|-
TGTGCCAGCACCCTGGCTAGCGGGGGGGCGGGCTACAATGAGCAGTTCTTC
CASTLASGGAGYNEQFF
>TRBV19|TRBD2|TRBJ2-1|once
TGTGCCAGTATCGGAAATAGCGGGGCCTCCGGTGAGCAGTTCTTC
CASIGNSGASGEQFF
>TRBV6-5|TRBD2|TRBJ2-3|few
TGTGCCAGCGGGACTAGCGGAGATACGCAGTATTTT
CASGTSGDTQYF
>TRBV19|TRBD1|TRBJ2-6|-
TGTGCCAGTAGTTCCCACCGGACAGGGAGCTCTGGGGCCAACGTCCTGACTTTC
CASSSHRTGSSGANVLTF
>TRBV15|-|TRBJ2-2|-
TGTGCCAGCAGCCGACAGCTTAACACCGGGGAGCTGTTTTTT
CASSRQLNTGELFF
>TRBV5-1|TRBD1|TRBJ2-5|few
TGCGCCAGCAGCTTGGGACAGGGGGCAGGTGAGACCCAGTACTTC
CASSLGQGAGETQYF
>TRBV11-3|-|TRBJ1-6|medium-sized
TGTGCCAGCAGCTTACCAGGCCATTCACCCCTCCACTTT
CASSLPGHSPLHF
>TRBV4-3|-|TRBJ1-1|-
TGCGCCAGCAGCCAAGTCGTAGGGACTGAAGCTTTCTTT
CASSQVVGTEAFF
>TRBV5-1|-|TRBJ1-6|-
TGCGCCAGCAGCTTGTACGAGTACTCCTATAATTCACCCCTCCACTTT
CASSLYEYSYNSPLHF
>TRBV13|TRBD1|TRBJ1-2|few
TGTGCCAGCAGCGTGACAGGGGACTATGGCTACACCTTC
CASSVTGDYGYTF
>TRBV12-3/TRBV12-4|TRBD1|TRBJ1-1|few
TGTGCCAGCAGTTTAATGACGGACAGGGGTACTGAAGCTTTCTTT
CASSLMTDRGTEAFF
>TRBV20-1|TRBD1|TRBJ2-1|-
TGCAGTGCCATGGGACAGGGAGGCAATGAGCAGTTCTTC
CSAMGQGGNEQFF
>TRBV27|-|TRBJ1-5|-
TGTGCCAGCAGCGGCAGTTTGTACCAGCCCCAGCATTTT
CASSGSLYQPQHF
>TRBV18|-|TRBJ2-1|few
TGTGCCAGCTCACCGATGGGGAACAATGAGCAGTTCTTC
CASSPMGNNEQFF
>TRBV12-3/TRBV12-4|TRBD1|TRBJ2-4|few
TGTGCCAGCAGTTCAGGGGGGACAGGAGCGGCGTACTTC
CASSSGGTGAAYF
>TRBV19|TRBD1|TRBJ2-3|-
TGTGCCAGTGGTATGGACAGGGATTACACAGATACGCAGTATTTT
CASGMDRDYTDTQYF
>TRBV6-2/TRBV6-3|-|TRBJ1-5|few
TGTGCCAGCAGGGACGGGGTTCGGCCCCAGCATTTT
CASRDGVRPQHF
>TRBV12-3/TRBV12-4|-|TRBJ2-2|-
TGTGCCAGCAGTAGACCAGGGGACCCGAACACCGGGGAGCTGTTTTTT
CASSRPGDPNTGELFF
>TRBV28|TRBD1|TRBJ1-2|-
TGTGCCAGCAGAACCGGGACAGACTCCTATGGCTACACCTTC
CASRTGTDSYGYTF
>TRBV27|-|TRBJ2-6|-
TGTGCCAGCAGTTTCACGGTCTCTGGGGCCAACGTCCTGACTTTC
CASSFTVSGANVLTF
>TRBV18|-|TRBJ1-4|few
TGTGCCAGCTCACCGGGAGTCGGTAATGAAAAACTGTTTTTT
CASSPGVGNEKLFF
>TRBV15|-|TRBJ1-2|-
TGTGCCACCAGCAGAGGACAGGCTTCAAATGGCTACACCTTC
CATSRGQASNGYTF
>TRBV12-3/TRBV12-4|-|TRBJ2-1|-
TGTGCTAGTGGACTCGGATACAATGAGCAGTTCTTC
CASGLGYNEQFF
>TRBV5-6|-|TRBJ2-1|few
TGTGCCAGCAGCTTGGGGTCCGTTAGAAATGAGCAGTTCTTC
CASSLGSVRNEQFF
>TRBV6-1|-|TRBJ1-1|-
TGTGCCAGCGGACGCGGGAACACTGAAGCTTTCTTT
CASGRGNTEAFF